This T cell receptor (beta chain) was captured in a study of T cell changes during pregnancy in multiple sclerosis. Clones were sequenced by immunoSEQ multiplex PCR, and TCRdb holds only the in-frame ones, with some missing. There are roughly 44,000 clones in the sample; 88% occur only once, and approximately 6.3% lies in the top ten. Germline values: CDR1 MNHNS, CDR2 SASEGT. The CDR3 extends over 14 amino acids. V trimming: 3 bases; J trimming: 3 bases; junction bases outside the gene matches: 2. This clonotype was obtained from a female donor in good health, enrolled as a control in a pregnancy study. The sample in question was CD8+ T cells from peripheral blood mononuclear cells, obtained after pregnancy. J is TRBJ2-7 and V is TRBV6-1, with 10 bases lining up with TRBD2. The CDR3 sequence is CASSDGLAVYEQYF. For the CDR3, the DNA is TGTGCCAGCAGTGACGGACTAGCGGTCTACGAGCAGTACTTC.